This T cell receptor beta chain comes out of a study of identifying expanded T cells in peripheral blood. Broader study findings: Differentially abundant clones: roughly 1.3 between replicates, about 15 at around 14 days, less than 20 at four. Across healthy donors, higher total template counts meant significantly greater approximately 2-week count variance.

Collection occurred without any documented infections or immune events in donors. The data were produced by immunoSEQ multiplex PCR, yet TCRdb's version contains in-frame clones alone and is incomplete. The sample has 90,000 or so clones, approximately 90% seen once. The CDR3 loop spans 15 amino acids. Losses at the gene ends were 5 bases for V and 2 bases for J; bases not matched to a gene: 4. CDR1 PRHDT and CDR2 FYEKMQ come from the germline V gene (reference sequence). This clone appeared a few times. Its specificity is unknown. The chain is built from TRBV13 and TRBJ2-3, with 10 bases identical to TRBD2. Sequencing was done on a sample of blood. This receptor was obtained from a person aged 18 to 75 in good health. CDR3 bases: TGTGCCAGCAGCCGTACTAGCGGGAACACAGATACGCAGTATTTT. This codes for CASSRTSGNTDTQYF.